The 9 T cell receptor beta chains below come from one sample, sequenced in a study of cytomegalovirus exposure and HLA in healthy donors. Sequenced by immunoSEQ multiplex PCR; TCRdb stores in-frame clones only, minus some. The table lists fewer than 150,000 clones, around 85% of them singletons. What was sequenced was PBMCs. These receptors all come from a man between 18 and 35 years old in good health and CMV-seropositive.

As DNA, the CDR3 is TGTGCCAGCAGTGACTCAGCGGGGGGAGGCGATACGCAGTATTTT. Translation: CASSDSAGGGDTQYF. The chain recombines TRBV6-4 with TRBJ2-3; 9 bases fit TRBD2. The V segment lost 0 bases and the J segment 6 bases; nucleotides outside the gene matches: 4. Germline V lookup: CDR1 MRHNA, CDR2 SNTAGT. CDR3 length equals 15 residues.

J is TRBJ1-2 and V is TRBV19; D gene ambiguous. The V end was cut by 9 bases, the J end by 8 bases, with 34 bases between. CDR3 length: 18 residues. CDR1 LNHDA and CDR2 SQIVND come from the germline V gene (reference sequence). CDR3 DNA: TGTGCCAGCAGCGTTATTCCCGGGTCGTTTGAGGAGGCGCGAGGCTACACCTTC. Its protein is CASSVIPGSFEEARGYTF.

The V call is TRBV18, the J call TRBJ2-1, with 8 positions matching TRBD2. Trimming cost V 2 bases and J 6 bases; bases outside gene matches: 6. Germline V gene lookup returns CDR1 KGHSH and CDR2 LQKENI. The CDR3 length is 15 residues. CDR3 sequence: CASSPISGRSNEQFF. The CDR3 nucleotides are TGTGCCAGCTCACCAATCAGCGGGAGAAGCAATGAGCAGTTCTTC.

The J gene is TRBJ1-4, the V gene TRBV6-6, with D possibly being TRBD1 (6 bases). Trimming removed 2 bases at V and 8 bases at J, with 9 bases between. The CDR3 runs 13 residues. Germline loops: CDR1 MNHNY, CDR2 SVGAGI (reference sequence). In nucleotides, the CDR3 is TGTGCCAGCAGTTACCAGGGGCTGGAAAAACTGTTTTTT. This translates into CASSYQGLEKLFF.

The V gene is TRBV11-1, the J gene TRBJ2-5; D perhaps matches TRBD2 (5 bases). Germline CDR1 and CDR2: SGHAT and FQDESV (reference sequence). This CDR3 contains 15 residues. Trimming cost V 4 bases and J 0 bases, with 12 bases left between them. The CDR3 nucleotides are TGTGCCAGCAGCTCCGGGAACGCGTACCAAGAGACCCAGTACTTC. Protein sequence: CASSSGNAYQETQYF.

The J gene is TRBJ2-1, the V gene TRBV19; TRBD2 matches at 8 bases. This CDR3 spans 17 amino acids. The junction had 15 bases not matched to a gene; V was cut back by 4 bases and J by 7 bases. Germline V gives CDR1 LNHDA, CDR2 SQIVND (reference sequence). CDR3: CASSTGPGRGGENEQFF. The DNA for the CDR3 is TGTGCCAGTAGTACGGGCCCGGGTCGGGGGGGCGAGAATGAGCAGTTCTTC. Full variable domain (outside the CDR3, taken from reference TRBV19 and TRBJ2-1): DGGITQSPKYLFRKEGQNVTLSCEQNLNHDAMYWYRQDPGQGLRLIYYSQIVNDFQKGDIAEGYSVSREKKESFPLTVTSAQKNPTAFYLCASSTGPGRGGENEQFFGPGTRLTVL.

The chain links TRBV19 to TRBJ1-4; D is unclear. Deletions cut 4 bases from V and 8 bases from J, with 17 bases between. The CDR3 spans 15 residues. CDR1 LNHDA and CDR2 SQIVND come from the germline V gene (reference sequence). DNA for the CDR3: TGTGCCAGTAGTACTCTGCGAGGCATTGAGGAAAAACTGTTTTTT. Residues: CASSTLRGIEEKLFF.

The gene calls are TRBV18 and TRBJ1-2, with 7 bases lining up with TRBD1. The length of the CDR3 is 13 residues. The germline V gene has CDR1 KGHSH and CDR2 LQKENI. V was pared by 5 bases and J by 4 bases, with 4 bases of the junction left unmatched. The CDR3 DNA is TGTGCCAGCTCAGCTCAGGGGGGCTATGGCTACACCTTC. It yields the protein CASSAQGGYGYTF.

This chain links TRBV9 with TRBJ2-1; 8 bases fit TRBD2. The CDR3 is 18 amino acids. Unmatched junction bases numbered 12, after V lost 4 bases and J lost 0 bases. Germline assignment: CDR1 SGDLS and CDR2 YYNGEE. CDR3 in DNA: TGTGCCAGCAGCTCCCCCCCGGGGGGGGCCCCCTCCTACAATGAGCAGTTCTTC. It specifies CASSSPPGGAPSYNEQFF.